This T cell receptor beta chain emerged from a study of a mutant IDH1 vaccine in newly diagnosed glioma. Study at large: Either 4-6 weeks after radiotherapy alone or alongside temozolomide, vaccination was begun. Treated patients, roughly 60% male and roughly 40% female, averaged about 42 years of age. General observations from the study: There were vaccine-induced immune responses in 85% to 95% of the patients.

Profiling relied on immunoSEQ multiplex PCR, and the TCRdb table lists in-frame clones only, not all of them. The sample carries 40,000 or so clones, approximately 93% recorded once. As to time point: week 5, during vaccination. Each vaccine dose was 300 ug of mutant IDH1 20-mer peptide, with topical imiquimod. Donor diagnoses consisted of new WHO grade 3 or 4 IDH1-mutant, ATRX-lost astrocytomas. This clone was detected once. The antigen remains unidentified. The TCR sequence derives from a man aged 50 or older with glioma. Sequencing used PBMCs, obtained from a glioma patient whose treatment included an IDH1 peptide vaccine.

As DNA, the CDR3 is TGCGCCAGCAGCTTGCAAAACAATGAGCAGTTCTTC. It specifies CASSLQNNEQFF. This chain uses TRBV5-1 with TRBJ2-1, with D hard to call. Looked up from germline, CDR1 is SGHRS and CDR2 is YFSETQ. The V and J ends lost 1 base and 5 bases respectively, with 4 bases between them. The CDR3 spans 12 residues.